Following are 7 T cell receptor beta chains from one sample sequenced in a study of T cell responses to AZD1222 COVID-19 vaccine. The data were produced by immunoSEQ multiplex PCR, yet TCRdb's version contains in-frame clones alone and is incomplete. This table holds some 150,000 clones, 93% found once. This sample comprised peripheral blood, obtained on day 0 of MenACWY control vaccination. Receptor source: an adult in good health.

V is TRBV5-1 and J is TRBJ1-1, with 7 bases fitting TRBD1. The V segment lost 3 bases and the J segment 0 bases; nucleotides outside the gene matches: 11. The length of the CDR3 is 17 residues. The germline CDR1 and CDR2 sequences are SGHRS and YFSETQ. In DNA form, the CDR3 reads TGCGCCAGCAGCTACTTTCGGACAGGACTTTTGAACACTGAAGCTTTCTTT. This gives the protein CASSYFRTGLLNTEAFF.

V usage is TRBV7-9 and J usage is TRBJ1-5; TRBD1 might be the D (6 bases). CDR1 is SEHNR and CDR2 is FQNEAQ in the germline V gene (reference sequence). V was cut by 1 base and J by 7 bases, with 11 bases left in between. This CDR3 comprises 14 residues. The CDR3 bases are TGTGCCAGCAGCTTAGGGACAGAATCCCAGCCCCAGCATTTT. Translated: CASSLGTESQPQHF.

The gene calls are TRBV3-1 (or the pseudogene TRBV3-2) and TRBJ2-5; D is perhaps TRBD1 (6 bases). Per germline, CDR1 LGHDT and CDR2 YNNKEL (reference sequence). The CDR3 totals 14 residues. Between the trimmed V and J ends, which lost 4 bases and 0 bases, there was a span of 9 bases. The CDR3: CASSLRDNQETQYF. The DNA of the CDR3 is TGTGCCAGCAGCCTCCGGGACAACCAAGAGACCCAGTACTTC.

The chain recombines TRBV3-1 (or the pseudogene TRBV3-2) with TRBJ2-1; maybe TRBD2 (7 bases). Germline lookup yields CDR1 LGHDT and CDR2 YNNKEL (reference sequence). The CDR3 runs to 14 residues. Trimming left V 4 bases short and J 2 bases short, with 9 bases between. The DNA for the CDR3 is TGTGCCAGCAGCCGGGGGGGGCCCTACAATGAGCAGTTCTTC. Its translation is CASSRGGPYNEQFF.

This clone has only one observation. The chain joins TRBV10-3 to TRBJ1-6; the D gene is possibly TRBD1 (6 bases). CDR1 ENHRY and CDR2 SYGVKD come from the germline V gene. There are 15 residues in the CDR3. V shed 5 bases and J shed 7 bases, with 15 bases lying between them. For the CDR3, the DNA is TGTGCCATCAGTCGGGACGGACAGTTGAATTCACCCCTCCACTTT. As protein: CAISRDGQLNSPLHF.

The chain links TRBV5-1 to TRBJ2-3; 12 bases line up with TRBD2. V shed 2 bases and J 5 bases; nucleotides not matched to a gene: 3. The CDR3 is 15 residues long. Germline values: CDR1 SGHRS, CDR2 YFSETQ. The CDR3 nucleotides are TGCGCCAGCAGCTTACTAGCGGGGGGAGGAGATACGCAGTATTTT. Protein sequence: CASSLLAGGGDTQYF.

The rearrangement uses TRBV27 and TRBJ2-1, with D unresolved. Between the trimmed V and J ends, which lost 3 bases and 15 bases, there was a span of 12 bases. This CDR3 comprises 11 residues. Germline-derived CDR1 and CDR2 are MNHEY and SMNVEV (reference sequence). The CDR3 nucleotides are TGTGCCAGCAGTTTTGCTGCCGGCTGGTTCTTC. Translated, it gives CASSFAAGWFF.